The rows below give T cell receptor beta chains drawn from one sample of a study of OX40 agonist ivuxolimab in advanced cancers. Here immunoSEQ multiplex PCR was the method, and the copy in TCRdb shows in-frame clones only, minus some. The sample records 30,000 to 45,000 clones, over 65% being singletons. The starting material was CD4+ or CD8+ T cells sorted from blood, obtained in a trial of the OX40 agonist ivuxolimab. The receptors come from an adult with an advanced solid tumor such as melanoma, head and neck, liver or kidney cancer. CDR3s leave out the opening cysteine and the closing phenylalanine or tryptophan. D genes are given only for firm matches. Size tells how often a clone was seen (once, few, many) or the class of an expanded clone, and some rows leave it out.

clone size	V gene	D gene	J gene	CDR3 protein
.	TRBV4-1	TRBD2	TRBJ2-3	ASTGVLLAGSRGQY
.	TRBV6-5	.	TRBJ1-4	ASSYDSNEKLF
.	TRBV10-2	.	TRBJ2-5	ASGQSEKTQY
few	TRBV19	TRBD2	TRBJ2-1	ASGSGRGDEQF
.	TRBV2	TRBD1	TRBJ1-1	ASRFGQGNTEAF
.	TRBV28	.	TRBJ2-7	ASTPKGYLSYEQY
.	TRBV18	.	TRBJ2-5	ASSPEQETQY
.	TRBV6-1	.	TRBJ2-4	ASSEGPGQDIQY
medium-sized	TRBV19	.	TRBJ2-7	ASSSIYEQY
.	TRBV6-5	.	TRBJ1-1	ASNAVQGTEAF
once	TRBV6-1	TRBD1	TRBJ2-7	ASSGQGVSYEQY
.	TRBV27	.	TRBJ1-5	ASSLTAGSVGQPQH
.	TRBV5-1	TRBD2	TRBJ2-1	ASSSGLAGSIDEQF
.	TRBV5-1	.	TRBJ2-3	ASSLGRGSTDTQY
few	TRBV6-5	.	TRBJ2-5	ASRRQFQETQY
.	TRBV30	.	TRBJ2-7	ALFRGAYEQY
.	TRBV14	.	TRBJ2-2	ASSQERQRFANTGELF
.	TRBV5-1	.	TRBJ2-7	ASSTKGPSYEQY
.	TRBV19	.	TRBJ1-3	ASSPATGGSGNTIY
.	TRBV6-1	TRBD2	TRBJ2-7	ASSGGLAGGGYEQY
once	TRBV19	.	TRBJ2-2	ASSNPALFPGELF
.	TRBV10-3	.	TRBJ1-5	AISEAPTGAPYSNQPQH
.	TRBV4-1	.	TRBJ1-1	ASSREGQEATEAF
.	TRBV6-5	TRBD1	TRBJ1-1	ASNRGENTEAF
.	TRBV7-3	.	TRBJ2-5	ASSSIAESRETQY
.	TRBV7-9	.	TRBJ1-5	ASSSGEQPQH
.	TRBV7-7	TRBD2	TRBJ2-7	ASSLGEGQGEQY
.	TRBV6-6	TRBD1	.	ASSYLPGQGFYEQY
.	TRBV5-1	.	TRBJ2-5	ASSLPSVRDQETQY
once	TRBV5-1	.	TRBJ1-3	ASSLTAGLSGNTIY
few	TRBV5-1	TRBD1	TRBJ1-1	ASSPDRVSEAF
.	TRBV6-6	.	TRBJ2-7	ASSYFDTPGWSEQY
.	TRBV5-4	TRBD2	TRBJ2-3	ASSAASGDLGTQY
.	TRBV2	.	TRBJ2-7	ASSRDTDYEQY
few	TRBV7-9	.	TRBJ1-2	ASSLAAVGYGYT
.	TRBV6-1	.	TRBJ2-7	ASKLEGTAGYEQY
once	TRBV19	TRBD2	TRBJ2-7	ASSPLPSSGTSYEQY
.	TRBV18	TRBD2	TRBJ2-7	ASSPPSGSSEQY
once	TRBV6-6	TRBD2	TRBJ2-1	ASSQGLEASYNEQF
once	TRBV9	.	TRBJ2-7	ASSLGLSSSYEQY
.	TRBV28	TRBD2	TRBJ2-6	ASLLAGGGAGANVLT
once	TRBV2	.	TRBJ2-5	ASRLGLQETQY
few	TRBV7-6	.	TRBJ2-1	ASSLTGTPYNEQF
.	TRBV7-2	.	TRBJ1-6	ASSLEAGTYYSPLH
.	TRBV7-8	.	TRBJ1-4	ASSFRDTNEKLF
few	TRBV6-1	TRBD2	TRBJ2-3	ASSVTSGSVTDTQY
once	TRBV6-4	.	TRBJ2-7	ASSDPPTGHQLGTRFYEQY
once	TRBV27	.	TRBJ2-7	ASSRWDTLYEQY
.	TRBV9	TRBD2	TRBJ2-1	ASSNGQGLTSGRAYNEQF
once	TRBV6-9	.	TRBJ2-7	ASTGTEQY